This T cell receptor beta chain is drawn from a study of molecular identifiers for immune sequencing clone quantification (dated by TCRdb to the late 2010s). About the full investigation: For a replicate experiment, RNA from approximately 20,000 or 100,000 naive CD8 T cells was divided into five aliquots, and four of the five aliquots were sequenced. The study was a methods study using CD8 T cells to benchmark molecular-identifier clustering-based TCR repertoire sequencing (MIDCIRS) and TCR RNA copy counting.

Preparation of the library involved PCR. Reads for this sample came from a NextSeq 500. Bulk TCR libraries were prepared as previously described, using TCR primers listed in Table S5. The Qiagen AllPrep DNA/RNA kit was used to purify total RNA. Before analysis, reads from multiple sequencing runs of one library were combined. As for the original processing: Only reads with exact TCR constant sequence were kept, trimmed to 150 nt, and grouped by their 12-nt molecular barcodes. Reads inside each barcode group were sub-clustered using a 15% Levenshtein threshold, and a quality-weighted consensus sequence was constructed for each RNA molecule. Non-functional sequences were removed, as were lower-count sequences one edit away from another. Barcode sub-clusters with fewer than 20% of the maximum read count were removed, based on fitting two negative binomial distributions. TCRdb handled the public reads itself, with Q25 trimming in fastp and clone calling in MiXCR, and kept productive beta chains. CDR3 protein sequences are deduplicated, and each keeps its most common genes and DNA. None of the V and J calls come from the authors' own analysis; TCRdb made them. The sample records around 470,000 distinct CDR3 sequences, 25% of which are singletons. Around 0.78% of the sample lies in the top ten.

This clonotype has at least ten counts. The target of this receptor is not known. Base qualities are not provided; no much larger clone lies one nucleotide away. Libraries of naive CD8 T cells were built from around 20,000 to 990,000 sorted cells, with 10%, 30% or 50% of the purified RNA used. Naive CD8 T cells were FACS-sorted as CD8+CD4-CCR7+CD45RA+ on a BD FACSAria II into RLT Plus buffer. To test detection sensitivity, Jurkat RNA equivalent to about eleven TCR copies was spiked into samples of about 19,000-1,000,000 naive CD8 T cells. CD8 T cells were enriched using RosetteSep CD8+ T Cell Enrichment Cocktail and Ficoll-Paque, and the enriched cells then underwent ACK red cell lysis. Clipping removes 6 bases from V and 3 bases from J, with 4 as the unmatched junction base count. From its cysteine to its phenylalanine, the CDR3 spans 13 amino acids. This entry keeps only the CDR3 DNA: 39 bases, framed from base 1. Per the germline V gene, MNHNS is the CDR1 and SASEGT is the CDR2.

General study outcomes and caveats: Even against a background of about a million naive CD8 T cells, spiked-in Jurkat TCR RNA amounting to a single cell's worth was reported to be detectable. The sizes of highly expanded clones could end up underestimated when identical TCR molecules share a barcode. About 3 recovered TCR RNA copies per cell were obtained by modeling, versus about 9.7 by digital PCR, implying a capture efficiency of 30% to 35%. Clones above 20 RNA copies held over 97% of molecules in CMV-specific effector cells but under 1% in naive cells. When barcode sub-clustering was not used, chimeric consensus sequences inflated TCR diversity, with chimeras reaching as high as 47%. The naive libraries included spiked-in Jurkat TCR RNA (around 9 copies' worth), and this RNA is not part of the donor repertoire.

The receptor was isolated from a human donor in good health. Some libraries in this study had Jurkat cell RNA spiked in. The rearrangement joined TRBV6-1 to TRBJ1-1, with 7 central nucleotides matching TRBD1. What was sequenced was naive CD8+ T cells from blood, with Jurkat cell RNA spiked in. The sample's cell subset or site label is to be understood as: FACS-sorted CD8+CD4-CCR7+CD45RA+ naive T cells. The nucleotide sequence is TGTGCCAGCAGGGACAGGCCTTACACTGAAGCTTTCTTT. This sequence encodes CASRDRPYTEAFF.